The following is a T cell receptor (beta chain) sequence with its context. The antigen is undetermined. Trimming removed 3 bases from V and 5 bases from J, with 12 bases in between. This CDR3 contains 14 residues. The V gene's germline CDR1 is LGHDT and CDR2 YNNKEL (reference sequence). The record originates from a study of identical twins. Broader study findings: Conclusions came from cross-sectional statistical analysis, not from following the same donors. Models underestimated how often monozygotic twins shared out-of-frame TCR alpha.

TCRdb reprocessed the 5' RACE reads with MiXCR, giving one entry per CDR3 protein. The sample comprises hundreds of thousands of distinct CDR3 sequences, roughly 9.4% of which are singletons, and 5% to 5.5% rests with the top ten. This TCR derives from a woman aged 18-29 years in good health. The sequencing sample was made of memory (CD45RO+) T cells sorted from blood. The rearrangement joins TRBV3-1 to TRBJ2-3, with D maybe TRBD2 (5 bases). The CDR3 here is CASSQMGVGDTQYF. CDR3 DNA sequence: TGTGCCAGCAGCCAGATGGGAGTCGGAGATACGCAGTATTTT.